The present entry profiles one T cell receptor (beta chain) with its context. The sample is drawn from a study of blood T cell repertoires in COVID-19. Study-level background: Samples of COVID-19 (acute and convalescent) were obtained from the United States, Italy and Spain. PBMCs, B-cell-depleted T cells, or T cells were the source of the cDNA or gDNA that made up the material.

V dropped 6 bases and J dropped 3; count of bases not matched to a gene: 15. Looked up from germline, CDR1 is SGHRS and CDR2 is YFSETQ. The CDR3 is 18 residues long. Per the original methods: The authors estimated nucleated cell counts from reference gene primer amplification. Sequencing was performed with immunoSEQ multiplex PCR; in TCRdb, only in-frame clones are kept and a portion is missing. That table is the source of V, J and clone size, and D and trimming were worked out from the DNA. The table includes about 400,000 clones, 89% detected once. The sample was peripheral blood. This clonotype was sampled from a man aged 35-49 years with acute or convalescent COVID-19. J is TRBJ2-1 and V is TRBV5-1; 10 bases agree with TRBD2. CDR3 nucleotide sequence: TGCGCCAGCAATGAGATCAGCGGGAGGGAATACCTCTACAATGAGCAGTTCTTC. The encoded protein is CASNEISGREYLYNEQFF.